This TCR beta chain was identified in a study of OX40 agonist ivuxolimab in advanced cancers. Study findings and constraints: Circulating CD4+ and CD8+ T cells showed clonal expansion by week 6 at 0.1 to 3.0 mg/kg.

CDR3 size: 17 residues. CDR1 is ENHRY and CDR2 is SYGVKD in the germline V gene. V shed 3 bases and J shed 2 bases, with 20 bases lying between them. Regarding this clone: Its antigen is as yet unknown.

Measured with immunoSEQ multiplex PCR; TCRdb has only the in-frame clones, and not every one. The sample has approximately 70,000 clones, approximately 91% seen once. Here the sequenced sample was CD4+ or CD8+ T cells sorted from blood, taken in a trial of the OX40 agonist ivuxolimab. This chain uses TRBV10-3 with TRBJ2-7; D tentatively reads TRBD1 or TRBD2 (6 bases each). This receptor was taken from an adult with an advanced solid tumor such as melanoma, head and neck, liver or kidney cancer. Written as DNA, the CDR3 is TGTGCCATCAGTGATGGGAAGGGGGGAGGCGCCACCTACGAGCAGTACTTC. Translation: CAISDGKGGGATYEQYF.